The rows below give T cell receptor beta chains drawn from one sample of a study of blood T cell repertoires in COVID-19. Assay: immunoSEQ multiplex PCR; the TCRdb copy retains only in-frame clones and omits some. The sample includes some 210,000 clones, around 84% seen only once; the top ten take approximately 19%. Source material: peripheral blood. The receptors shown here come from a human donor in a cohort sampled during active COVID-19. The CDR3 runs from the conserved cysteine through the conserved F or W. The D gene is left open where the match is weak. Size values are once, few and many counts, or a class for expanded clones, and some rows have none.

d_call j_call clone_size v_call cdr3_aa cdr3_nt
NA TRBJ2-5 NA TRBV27 CASSFQRWETQYF TGTGCCAGCAGTTTCCAGCGGTGGGAGACCCAGTACTTC
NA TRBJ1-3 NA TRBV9 CASSVMSGTSGNTIYF TGTGCCAGCAGCGTAATGAGCGGTACTTCTGGAAACACCATATATTTT
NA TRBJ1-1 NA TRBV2 CASSSATGNTEAFF TGTGCCAGCAGTTCAGCGACAGGGAACACTGAAGCTTTCTTT
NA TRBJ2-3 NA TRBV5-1 CASSLGRGGTDTQYF TGCGCCAGCAGCTTGGGCAGGGGAGGCACAGATACGCAGTATTTT
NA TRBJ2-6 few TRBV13 CASSVSRVSGANVLTF TGTGCCAGCAGCGTGTCTCGGGTCTCTGGGGCCAACGTCCTGACTTTC
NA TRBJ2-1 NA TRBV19 CASSIPVYNEQFF TGTGCCAGTAGTATCCCTGTATACAATGAGCAGTTCTTC
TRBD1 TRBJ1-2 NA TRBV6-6 CASTLEGAYGYTF TGTGCCAGCACCCTAGAGGGGGCGTACGGCTACACCTTC
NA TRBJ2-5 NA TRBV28 CASSRIDRQETQYF TGTGCCAGCAGTCGAATTGACAGACAAGAGACCCAGTACTTC
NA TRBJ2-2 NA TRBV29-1 CSVEGGPTRTGELFF TGCAGCGTTGAAGGTGGTCCTACTAGGACCGGGGAGCTGTTTTTT
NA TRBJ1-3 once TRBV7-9 CASGATVSGNTIYF TGTGCCAGCGGAGCTACGGTCTCCGGAAACACCATATATTTT
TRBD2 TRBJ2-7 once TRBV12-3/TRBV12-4 CASSGTSAGEQYF TGTGCCAGCAGTGGGACGTCAGCGGGGGAGCAGTACTTC
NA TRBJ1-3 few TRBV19 CASAIGRRTSGNTIYF TGTGCCAGTGCCATTGGTCGGAGGACCTCTGGAAACACCATATATTTT